This T cell receptor (beta chain) came from a study of T cell responses to AZD1222 COVID-19 vaccine. Study-wide findings and caveats: Of the AZD1222 recipients, only five to seven were seropositive at baseline. Samples come after the peak T cell response, not at day 14. Donors, mostly white British, included more females; clonal diversity was possibly underestimated. Reportedly, close to half of spike-specific TCRs are directed against unmutated variant regions.

Trimming removed 4 bases from V and 8 bases from J, with 17 bases in between. CDR3 length: 14 amino acids. Germline loops: CDR1 GTSNPN, CDR2 SVGIG (reference sequence). On this clone: The antigen is undetermined.

Using immunoSEQ multiplex PCR, the repertoire was profiled, and TCRdb retains in-frame clones only, with some absent. The sample contains approximately 130,000 clones, about 93% of which appear only once. The sample consisted of peripheral blood, taken 28 days after the second dose of the MenACWY control vaccine. This chain uses TRBV30 with TRBJ1-4, with D perhaps matching TRBD1 (5 bases). The TCR sequence derives from an adult who received the MenACWY meningococcal vaccine as a control. In nucleotides, the CDR3 is TGTGCCTGGACTAAGGGGCAGGGCAGCGAAAAACTGTTTTTT. Protein: CAWTKGQGSEKLFF.